One sample yielded the 2 T cell receptor beta chains listed below, sequenced in a study of T cells in localized non-small cell lung cancer. Profiled with immunoSEQ multiplex PCR; TCRdb holds only in-frame clones, not every one. Among more than 25,000 clones listed, around nine tenths were seen once. This sample comprised peripheral blood, obtained before any cancer treatment. These receptors all come from a female donor of 60 years or more with stage III squamous cell lung carcinoma.

The chain uses TRBV20-1 and TRBJ2-7; no reliable D call. CDR1 and CDR2 from the germline V gene are DFQATT and SNEGSKA (reference sequence). CDR3 length equals 10 residues. V was cut by 5 bases and J by 8 bases, with 10 bases left in between. CDR3 sequence: CSAGWGKQYF. The CDR3 DNA is TGCAGTGCTGGGTGGGGAAAGCAGTACTTC.

This rearrangement joins TRBV7-2 to TRBJ2-7; a possible D gene is TRBD2 (6 bases). Germline V CDR1 and CDR2: SGHTA, FQGNSA. CDR3 size: 17 residues. With 5 bases removed from V and 2 bases from J, the gap between germline ends came to 22 bases. In DNA, the CDR3 is TGTGCCAGCAGCCCCTACCGTGGGGGGTTACTAACCTACGAGCAGTACTTC. Translation gives CASSPYRGGLLTYEQYF.